The present entry profiles one T cell receptor (beta chain) with its context. Germline CDR1 is MDHEN and CDR2 is SYDVKM. The CDR3 extends over 12 amino acids. Trimming took 5 bases from V and 10 from J, leaving 14 bases between them. The data belong to a study of tumor-infiltrating lymphocytes in primary liver carcinoma. For the study at large: Through surgical resection, the patients' primary liver carcinoma was treated.

A constant-region primer primed TCR beta cDNA synthesis from about 550 ng of total RNA. Nested multiplex PCR, run for three rounds with slightly modified ARM-PCR, yielded TCR beta libraries. Two initial PCR rounds of roughly 10 cycles each paired TRBV1-TRBV30 forward primers with a C-beta reverse primer. TCRdb re-called the multiplex PCR reads through MiXCR, storing one row per CDR3 protein. This sample has 300,000 to 350,000 distinct CDR3 sequences, with 50% to 75% found just once. Germline DNA was also extracted, and blood RNA derived from unsorted whole blood. The chain employs TRBV28 and TRBJ1-1, with D unresolved. Sequencing used peripheral blood. This clonotype originated in a woman aged 25 to 39 with primary liver carcinoma and hepatitis B virus infection. CDR3 sequence reads: CASSRIISGAFF. The CDR3 DNA reads TGTGCCAGCAGTCGTATTATTAGCGGAGCTTTCTTT.